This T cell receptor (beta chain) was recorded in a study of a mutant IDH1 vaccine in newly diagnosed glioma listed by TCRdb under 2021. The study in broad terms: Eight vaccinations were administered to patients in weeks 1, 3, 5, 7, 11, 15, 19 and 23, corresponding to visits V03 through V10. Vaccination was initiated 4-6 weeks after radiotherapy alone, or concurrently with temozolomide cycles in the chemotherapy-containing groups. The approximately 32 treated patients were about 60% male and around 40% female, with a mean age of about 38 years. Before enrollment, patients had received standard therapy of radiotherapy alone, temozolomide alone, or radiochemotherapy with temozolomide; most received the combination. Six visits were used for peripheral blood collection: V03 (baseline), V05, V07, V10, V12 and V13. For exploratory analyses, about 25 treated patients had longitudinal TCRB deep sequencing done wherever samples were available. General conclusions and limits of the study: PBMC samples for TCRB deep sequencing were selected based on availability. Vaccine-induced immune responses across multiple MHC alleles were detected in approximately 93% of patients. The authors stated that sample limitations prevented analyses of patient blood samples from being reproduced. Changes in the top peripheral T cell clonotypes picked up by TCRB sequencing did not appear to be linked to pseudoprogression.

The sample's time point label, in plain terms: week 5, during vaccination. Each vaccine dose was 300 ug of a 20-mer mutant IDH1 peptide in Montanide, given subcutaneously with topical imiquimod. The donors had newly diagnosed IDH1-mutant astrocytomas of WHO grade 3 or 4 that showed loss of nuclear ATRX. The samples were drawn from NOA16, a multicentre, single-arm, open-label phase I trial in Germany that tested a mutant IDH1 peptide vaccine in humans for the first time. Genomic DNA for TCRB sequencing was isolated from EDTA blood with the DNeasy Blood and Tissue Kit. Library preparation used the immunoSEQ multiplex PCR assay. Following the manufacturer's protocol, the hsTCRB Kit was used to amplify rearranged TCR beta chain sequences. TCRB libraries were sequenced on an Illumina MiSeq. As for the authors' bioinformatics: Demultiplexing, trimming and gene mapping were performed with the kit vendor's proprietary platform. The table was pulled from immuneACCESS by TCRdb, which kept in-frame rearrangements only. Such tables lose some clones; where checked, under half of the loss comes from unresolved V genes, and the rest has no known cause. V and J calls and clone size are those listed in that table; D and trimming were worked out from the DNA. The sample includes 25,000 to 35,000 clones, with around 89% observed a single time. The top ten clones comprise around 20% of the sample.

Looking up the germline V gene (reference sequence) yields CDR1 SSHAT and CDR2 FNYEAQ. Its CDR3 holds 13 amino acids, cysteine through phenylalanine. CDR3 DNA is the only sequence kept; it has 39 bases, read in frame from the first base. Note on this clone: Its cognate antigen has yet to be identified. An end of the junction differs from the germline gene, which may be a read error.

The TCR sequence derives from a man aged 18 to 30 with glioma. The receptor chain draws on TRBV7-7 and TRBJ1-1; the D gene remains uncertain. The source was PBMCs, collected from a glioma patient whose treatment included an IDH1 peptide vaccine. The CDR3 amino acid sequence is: CASSLTLGSDAFF. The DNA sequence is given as TGTGCTAGCAGCCTCACGCTAGGTTCAGATGCTTTCTTT. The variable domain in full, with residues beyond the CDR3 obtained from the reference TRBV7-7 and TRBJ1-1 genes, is GAGVSQSPRYKVTKRGQDVTLRCDPISSHATLYWYQQALGQGPEFLTYFNYEAQPDKSGLPSDRFSAERPEGSISTLTIQRTEQRDSAMYRCASSLTLGSDAFFGQGTRLTVV.